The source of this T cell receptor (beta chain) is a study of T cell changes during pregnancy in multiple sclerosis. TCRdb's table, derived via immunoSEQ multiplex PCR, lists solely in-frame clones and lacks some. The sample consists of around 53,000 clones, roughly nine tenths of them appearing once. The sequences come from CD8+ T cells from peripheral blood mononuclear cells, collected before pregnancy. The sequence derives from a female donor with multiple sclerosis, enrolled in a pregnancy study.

CDR3 bases: TGTGCCAGCAGTGAATCAGAGACAGGGGTCTACGAGCAGTACTTC. Translating it yields CASSESETGVYEQYF. The rearrangement uses TRBV25-1 and TRBJ2-7, with 8 nucleotides matching TRBD1. The CDR3 runs 15 residues. The J segment lost 3 bases and the V segment lost 1 base, leaving 5 bases of the junction unmatched. Germline values: CDR1 MGHDK, CDR2 SYGVNS.